One and the same sample provided the 10 T cell receptor beta chains below, sequenced in a study of cytomegalovirus exposure and HLA in healthy donors. The PCR ran on 60 Vbeta and 13 Jbeta primers. TCRdb's copy holds only in-frame clones and misses some; the assay was immunoSEQ multiplex PCR. The profile shows some 130,000 clones, approximately 82% of them singletons. Material for sequencing was PBMCs. These receptors were obtained from a boy aged 2 to 10 in good health and CMV-seronegative.

The CDR3 loop reads CASSPEGPAGVYNEQFF. The CDR3 bases are TGTGCCAGCAGCCCCGAAGGGCCAGCGGGAGTGTACAATGAGCAGTTCTTC. The chain combines TRBV4-2 with TRBJ2-1, with 8 nucleotides matching TRBD2. The V gene end was trimmed by 4 bases and the J gene end by 4 bases; junction bases not matched to a gene: 12. Germline assignment: CDR1 LGHNA and CDR2 YNFKEQ. CDR3 length equals 17 residues.

The J gene is TRBJ2-5, the V gene TRBV18, with a weak D call TRBD1 (5 bases). Germline V gives CDR1 KGHSH, CDR2 LQKENI. With 2 bases removed from V and 7 bases from J, the gap between germline ends came to 11 bases. This CDR3 is built from 13 residues. The CDR3 region is CASSPVRDATQYF. In DNA, the CDR3 is TGTGCCAGCTCACCAGTCAGGGATGCGACCCAGTACTTC. Supplemented by reference TRBV18 and TRBJ2-5, the full variable domain reads NAGVMQNPRHLVRRRGQEARLRCSPMKGHSHVYWYRQLPEEGLKFMVYLQKENIIDESGMPKERFSAEFPKEGPSILRIQQVVRGDSAAYFCASSPVRDATQYFGPGTRLLVL.

The J gene is TRBJ1-1, the V gene TRBV7-3; D perhaps matches TRBD1 (6 bases). This CDR3 spans 12 amino acids. Germline CDR1 and CDR2: SGHTA and FQGTGA. V dropped 4 bases and J dropped 10 bases, with 13 bases sitting between them. Here the CDR3 DNA reads TGTGCCAGCAGCTCTCCGTTGGGGGCAGCTTTCTTT. Protein sequence: CASSSPLGAAFF. The entire variable domain, with the rest obtained from reference TRBV7-3 and TRBJ1-1, is as follows: GAGVSQTPSNKVTEKGKYVELRCDPISGHTALYWYRQSLGQGPEFLIYFQGTGAADDSGLPNDRFFAVRPEGSVSTLKIQRTERGDSAVYLCASSSPLGAAFFGQGTRLTVV.

This clone was seen just once. A read error may account for a junction end that differs from germline. Other DNA sequences within the sample encode an identical CDR3. The chain carries TRBV5-1 and TRBJ2-1, with D maybe TRBD2 (6 bases). Germline V gene sequence: CDR1 SGHRS, CDR2 YFSETQ. CDR3 length: 12 residues. CDR3 sequence (DNA): TGTGCCAGCAGCTTGGCGGGGTATGAGCAGTTCTTC. It specifies CASSLAGYEQFF.

The CDR3 is CASRAQGRTEAFF. DNA for the CDR3: TGTGCCAGCAGAGCACAGGGACGCACTGAAGCTTTCTTT. The V and J genes are TRBV2 and TRBJ1-1, with D perhaps matching TRBD1 (6 bases). CDR3 size: 13 residues. V was clipped by 6 bases and J by 4 bases, with 12 bases between them. The germline gives CDR1 SNHLY, CDR2 FYNNEI. The full variable domain, in which reference TRBV2 and TRBJ1-1 provide the parts outside the CDR3, is EPEVTQTPSHQVTQMGQEVILRCVPISNHLYFYWYRQILGQKVEFLVSFYNNEISEKSEIFDDQFSVERPDGSNFTLKIRSTKLEDSAMYFCASRAQGRTEAFFGQGTRLTVV.

This clone occurred a few times. This chain joins TRBV27 and TRBJ1-1; D is perhaps TRBD1 (5 bases). Germline V gene data show CDR1 as MNHEY and CDR2 as SMNVEV (reference sequence). V lost 0 bases and J 10 bases, leaving 9 bases between the germline ends. The CDR3 has 12 residues. The CDR3 coding sequence is TGTGCCAGCAGTTTATCGGGGGGTGGAGCTTTCTTT. It specifies CASSLSGGGAFF.

V is TRBV6-6 and J is TRBJ2-1; the match to TRBD2 covers 7 bases. After removal of 8 bases from V and 11 bases from J, the junction contained 6 bases not matched to a gene. This CDR3 contains 11 residues. In germline, CDR1 is MNHNY, CDR2 SVGAGI (reference sequence). In DNA, the CDR3 is TGTGCCAGCCAAGCCGGGACTAAGCAGTTCTTC. Translating it yields CASQAGTKQFF.

V and J are TRBV27 and TRBJ1-5; D gene ambiguous. V dropped 3 bases and J dropped 1 base, with 7 bases sitting between them. Germline values: CDR1 MNHEY, CDR2 SMNVEV (reference sequence). The CDR3 has 14 amino acids. CDR3 sequence reads: CASSFGLSNQPQHF. In nucleotides, the CDR3 is TGTGCCAGCAGTTTCGGTCTAAGCAATCAGCCCCAGCATTTT.

This clone was seen a handful of times. This chain links TRBV5-1 with TRBJ2-2; D unresolved. The CDR3 is made up of 15 amino acids. The V end lost 3 bases, the J end lost 10 bases, and 19 bases lay between the germline ends. Looked up from germline, CDR1 is SGHRS and CDR2 is YFSETQ. CDR3 nucleotide sequence: TGCGCCAGCAGCTGGCGGCTCGAGACGGCGAAGGAGCTGTTTTTT. It encodes CASSWRLETAKELFF.

The CDR3 nucleotides are TGTGCCAGCAGCCAAGATCCGACAGGGGGCAATGAGCAGTTCTTC. This gives the protein CASSQDPTGGNEQFF. This chain links TRBV4-2 with TRBJ2-1, with 9 bases fitting TRBD1. This CDR3 spans 15 amino acids. Trimming at V came to 0 bases and at J to 6 bases, leaving 3 bases not matched to a gene. Germline CDR1 is LGHNA and CDR2 is YNFKEQ.